The 5 T cell receptor beta chains reported below all come from one sample, sequenced in a study of glioma-infiltrating T cells. The iRepertoire nested amplicon-rescue multiplex PCR amplified TCR alpha and beta CDR3s from RNA. TCRdb analysed the multiplex PCR reads with MiXCR anew, one entry per CDR3 protein. The table has fewer than 250,000 distinct CDR3 sequences, approximately 30% seen once. The source material was glioma tissue, nonneoplastic brain tissue, or PBMCs (not recorded which). These receptor sequences come from a human donor with low-grade glioma or glioblastoma, undergoing nonglioma brain surgery, or in good health (not recorded which).

In the case of this clonotype: A read error may be the cause here, since a much bigger clone is one base away. The chain is built from TRBV19 and TRBJ1-1; possibly TRBD1 for D (5 bases). The germline CDR1 and CDR2 sequences are LNHDA and SQIVND (reference sequence). This CDR3 is built from 18 residues. V was cut by 2 bases and J by 1 base, with 20 bases left in between. The chain's CDR3 is CASSIMQGRREENTEAFF. The CDR3, as DNA: TGTGCCAGTAGTATAATGCAGGGACGTAGGGAAGAGAACACTGAAGCTTTCTTT.

The table lists this clonotype with many counts. The rearrangement joins TRBV4-3 to TRBJ1-2, with a weak D call TRBD1 (5 bases). Trimming left V 0 bases short and J 2 bases short, with 7 bases between. Germline V lookup: CDR1 LGHNA, CDR2 YSLEER. The CDR3 runs 14 residues. CDR3 region: CASSQDRVNYGYTF. CDR3 nucleotides: TGCGCCAGCAGCCAAGACAGGGTAAACTATGGCTACACCTTC.

The CDR3 nucleotides read TGTGCCAGCAGTTACAATCATCTAGCTGAGGTAAGGGAGCAGTTCTTC. Translation: CASSYNHLAEVREQFF. The rearrangement links TRBV6-2 or TRBV6-3 to TRBJ2-1, with D possibly matching TRBD2 (5 bases). Germline loops: CDR1 MNHEY, CDR2 SVGEGT. Trimming took 2 bases from V and 10 from J, leaving 21 bases between them. The CDR3 runs to 16 residues.

This clonotype has ten or more counts. The CDR3 loop is CASSYGRDHSSSYEQYF. In DNA form, the CDR3 reads TGTGCCAGCAGTTACGGTCGGGACCACTCGAGCTCCTACGAGCAGTACTTC. The chain combines TRBV6-2 or TRBV6-3 with TRBJ2-7; either TRBD1 or TRBD2 may fit D (5 bases each). Germline values: CDR1 MNHEY, CDR2 SVGEGT. The CDR3 is made up of 17 amino acids. V was cut by 2 bases and J by 0 bases, with 17 bases left in between.

This clonotype has a count of ten or more. The chain couples TRBV18 to TRBJ2-3; the match to TRBD1 covers 9 bases. This CDR3 spans 15 amino acids. The junction had 7 bases not matched to a gene; V was cut back by 3 bases and J by 6 bases. CDR1 is KGHSH and CDR2 is LQKENI in the germline V gene. The CDR3 sequence: CASSPNRGQSDTQYF. The DNA of the CDR3 is TGTGCCAGCTCACCTAACAGGGGGCAATCCGATACGCAGTATTTT.